These T cell receptor beta chains were read from a single sample in a study of cytomegalovirus exposure and HLA in healthy donors. The repertoire was sequenced with immunoSEQ multiplex PCR; TCRdb's copy has only in-frame clones and lacks some. The specimen's table records approximately 130,000 clones. What was sequenced was PBMCs. These receptors came from a woman aged 60 to 75 in good health and CMV-seronegative. CDR3s leave out the opening cysteine and the closing phenylalanine or tryptophan.

j_call,v_call,cdr3_aa
TRBJ2-3,TRBV2,ASGRDREY
TRBJ1-1,TRBV14,ASSQVGAGAF
TRBJ2-3,TRBV9,ASSVGVVGTDTQY
TRBJ1-1,TRBV11-2,ASSRYTEAF
TRBJ2-5,TRBV27,ASSLWLGGLETQY
TRBJ2-7,TRBV5-4,ASSPGRAGEYEQY
TRBJ2-3,TRBV2,ASSAGDTQY
TRBJ2-5,TRBV6-5,ASSYSVTGTAQY
TRBJ2-5,TRBV7-9,ASSRIRLAGGGETQY
TRBJ2-5,TRBV27,ASRLAGQFQETQY
TRBJ2-6,TRBV5-1,ASSPDSSGANVLT
TRBJ1-1,TRBV7-2,ASSSSGMTILNTEAF
TRBJ2-1,TRBV5-1,ASSLAGGARLDEQF
TRBJ2-1,TRBV27,ASSLTGTGVYNEQF
TRBJ2-7,TRBV18,ASSDLTGRTGEQY
TRBJ1-1,TRBV25-1,ASITVGNTEAF
TRBJ2-5,TRBV20-1,SAKIRSQY
TRBJ2-3,TRBV25-1,ASKSGVPDTQY
TRBJ2-5,TRBV11-3,ASSAGTSGSRGQETQY
TRBJ1-3,TRBV6-5,ASTITGGNTIY
TRBJ1-5,TRBV25-1,ASIQGYANQPQH
TRBJ1-1,TRBV7-9,ASSPTTGRTNTEAF
TRBJ1-1,TRBV28,ASIGNTEAF
.,TRBV27,ASRAGTVVLYEQY
TRBJ1-1,TRBV4-1,ASSRQGGMNTEAF
TRBJ1-2,TRBV5-1,ASSLGQGVGYGYT
TRBJ1-5,TRBV7-2,ASSLGQGQPQH
TRBJ2-7,TRBV19,ASSIGGSEQY
TRBJ2-1,TRBV27,ASSLSGWQGGHEQF
TRBJ2-6,TRBV28,ASSSGSSGANVLT
TRBJ1-3,TRBV9,ASSTMQGAGNTIY
TRBJ2-1,TRBV2,ASMDTPYNEQF
TRBJ2-5,TRBV5-1,ASSLSSGSQETQY
TRBJ2-7,TRBV19,ASSIATGTSGRSYEQY
TRBJ2-1,TRBV10-1,ATAPSGGDEQF
TRBJ2-7,TRBV12-5,ASGLAEQDEQY
TRBJ1-1,TRBV15,ATSRDRGLNTEAF
TRBJ1-1,TRBV6-4,ASSLRGGTEAF
TRBJ1-1,TRBV21-1,ASSTPGWGTGGICTEAF
TRBJ1-3,TRBV19,ASSLQGFEDTIY
TRBJ2-3,TRBV6-4,ASSLAGGTDTQY
TRBJ2-2,TRBV27,ASSLSRGGELF
TRBJ2-6,TRBV19,ASSQNSGANVLT
TRBJ1-5,TRBV6-1,ASSEWTDSNQPQH
TRBJ2-5,TRBV29-1,SVLPGGQETQY
TRBJ2-1,TRBV5-1,ASRPSSGVQYNEQF
TRBJ1-6,TRBV11-2,ASSLQGGDSPLH
TRBJ1-1,TRBV5-1,ASSLDRGWSTEAF
TRBJ2-3,TRBV14,ASSQLGPGDTQY
TRBJ2-1,TRBV5-8,ASSLGQPNEQF
TRBJ1-4,TRBV6-5,ASSYRTGYNEKLF
TRBJ2-4,TRBV6-6,ASSPPGTLAKNIQY
TRBJ2-7,TRBV4-1,ASSQDGGEWAYEQY
TRBJ2-2,TRBV4-1,ASSQVQLNTGELF
TRBJ1-1,TRBV19,ASSKTVNTEAF
TRBJ2-3,TRBV23-1,ASGCRGSTDTQY